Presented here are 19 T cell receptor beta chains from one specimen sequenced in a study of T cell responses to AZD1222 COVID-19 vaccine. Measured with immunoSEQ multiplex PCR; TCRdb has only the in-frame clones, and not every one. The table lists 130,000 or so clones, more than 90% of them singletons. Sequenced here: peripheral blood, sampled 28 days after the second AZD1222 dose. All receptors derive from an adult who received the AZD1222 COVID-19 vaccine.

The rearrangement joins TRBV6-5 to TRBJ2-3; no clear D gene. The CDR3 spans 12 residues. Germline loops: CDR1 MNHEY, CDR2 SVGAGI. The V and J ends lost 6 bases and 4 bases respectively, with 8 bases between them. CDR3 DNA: TGTGCCAGCAGCCGATCTTCAGATACGCAGTATTTT. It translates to CASSRSSDTQYF.

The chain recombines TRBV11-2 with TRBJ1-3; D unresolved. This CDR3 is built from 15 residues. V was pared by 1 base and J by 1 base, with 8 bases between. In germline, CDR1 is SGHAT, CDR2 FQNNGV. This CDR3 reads CASSLVEASGNTIYF. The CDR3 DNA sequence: TGTGCCAGCAGCTTAGTTGAGGCTTCTGGAAACACCATATATTTT.

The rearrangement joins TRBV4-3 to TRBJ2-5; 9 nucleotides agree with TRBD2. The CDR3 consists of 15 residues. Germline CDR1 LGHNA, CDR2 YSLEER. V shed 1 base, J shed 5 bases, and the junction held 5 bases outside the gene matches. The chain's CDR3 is CASSQGLADGETQYF. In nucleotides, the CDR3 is TGCGCCAGCAGCCAAGGACTAGCGGACGGGGAGACCCAGTACTTC.

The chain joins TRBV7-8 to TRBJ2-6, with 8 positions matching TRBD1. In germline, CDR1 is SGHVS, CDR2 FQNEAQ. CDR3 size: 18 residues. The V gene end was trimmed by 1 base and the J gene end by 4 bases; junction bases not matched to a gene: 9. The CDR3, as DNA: TGTGCCAGCAGCTTAGAGTCAGGACAGGGAGTCGGGGCCAACGTCCTGACTTTC. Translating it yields CASSLESGQGVGANVLTF.

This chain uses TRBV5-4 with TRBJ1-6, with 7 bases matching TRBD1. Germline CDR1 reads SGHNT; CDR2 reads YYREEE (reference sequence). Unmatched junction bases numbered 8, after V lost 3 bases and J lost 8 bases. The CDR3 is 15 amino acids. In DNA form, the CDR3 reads TGTGCCAGCAGCTGGACGGGACAGATAGATTCACCCCTCCACTTT. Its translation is CASSWTGQIDSPLHF.

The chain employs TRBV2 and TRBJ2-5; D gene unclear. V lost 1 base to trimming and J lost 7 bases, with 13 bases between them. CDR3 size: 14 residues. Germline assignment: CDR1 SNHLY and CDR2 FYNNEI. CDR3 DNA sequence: TGTGCCAGCAGTGAAGGGCCGGTAGGAACGACCCAGTACTTC. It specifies CASSEGPVGTTQYF.

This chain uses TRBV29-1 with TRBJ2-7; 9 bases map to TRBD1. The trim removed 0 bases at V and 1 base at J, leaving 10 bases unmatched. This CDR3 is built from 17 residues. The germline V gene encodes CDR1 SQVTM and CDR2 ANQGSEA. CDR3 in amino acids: CSVEDISGTGRSYEQYV. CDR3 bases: TGCAGCGTTGAAGATATCTCCGGGACAGGGAGGTCCTACGAGCAGTACGTC.

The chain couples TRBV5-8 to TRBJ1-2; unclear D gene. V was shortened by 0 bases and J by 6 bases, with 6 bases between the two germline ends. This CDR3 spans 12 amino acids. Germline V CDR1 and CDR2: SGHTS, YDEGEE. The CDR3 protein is CASSLGWDGYTF. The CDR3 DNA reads TGTGCCAGCAGCTTGGGGTGGGATGGCTACACCTTC.

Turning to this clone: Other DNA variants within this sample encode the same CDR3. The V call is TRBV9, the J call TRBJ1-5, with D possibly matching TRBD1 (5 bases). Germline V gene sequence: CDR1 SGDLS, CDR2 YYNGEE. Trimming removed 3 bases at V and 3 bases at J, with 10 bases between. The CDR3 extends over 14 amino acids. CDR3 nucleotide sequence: TGTGCCAGCAGCGCTACAGGCGACAATCAGCCCCAGCATTTT. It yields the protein CASSATGDNQPQHF.

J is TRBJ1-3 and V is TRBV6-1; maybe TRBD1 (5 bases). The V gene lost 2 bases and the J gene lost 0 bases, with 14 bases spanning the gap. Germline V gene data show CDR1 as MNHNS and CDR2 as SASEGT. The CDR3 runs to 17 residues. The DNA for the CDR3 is TGTGCCAGCAGTGAAAGAGGGGACTCCTTCTCTGGAAACACCATATATTTT. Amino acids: CASSERGDSFSGNTIYF.

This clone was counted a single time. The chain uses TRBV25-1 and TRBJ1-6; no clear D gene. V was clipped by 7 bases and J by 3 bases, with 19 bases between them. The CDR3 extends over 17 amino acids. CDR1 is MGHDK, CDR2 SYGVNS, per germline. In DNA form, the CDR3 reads TGTGCCAGCACTCCAGACTACTGGGAGGGCTATAATTCACCCCTCCACTTT. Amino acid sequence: CASTPDYWEGYNSPLHF. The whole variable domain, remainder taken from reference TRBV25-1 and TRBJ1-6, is EADIYQTPRYLVIGTGKKITLECSQTMGHDKMYWYQQDPGMELHLIHYSYGVNSTEKGDLSSESTVSRIRTEHFPLTLESARPSHTSQYLCASTPDYWEGYNSPLHFGNGTRLTVT.

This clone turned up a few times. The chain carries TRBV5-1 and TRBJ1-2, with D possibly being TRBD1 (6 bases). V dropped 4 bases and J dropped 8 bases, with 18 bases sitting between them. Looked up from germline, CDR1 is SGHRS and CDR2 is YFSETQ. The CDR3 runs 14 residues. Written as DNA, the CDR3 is TGCGCCAGCAGCCCCGGAGGGGGGCTTGGAGGCTACACCTTC. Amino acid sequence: CASSPGGGLGGYTF.

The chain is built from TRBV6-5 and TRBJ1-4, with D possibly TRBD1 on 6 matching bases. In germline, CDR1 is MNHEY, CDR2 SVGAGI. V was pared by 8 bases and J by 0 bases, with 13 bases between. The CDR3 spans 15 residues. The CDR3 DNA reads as TGTGCCAGCCACGAAGGGGGTTCAACTAATGAAAAACTGTTTTTT. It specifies CASHEGGSTNEKLFF.

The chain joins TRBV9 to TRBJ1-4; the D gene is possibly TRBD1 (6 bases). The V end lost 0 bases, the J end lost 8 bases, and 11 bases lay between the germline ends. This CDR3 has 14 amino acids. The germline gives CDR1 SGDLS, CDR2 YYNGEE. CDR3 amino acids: CASSVGGAREKLFF. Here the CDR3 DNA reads TGTGCCAGCAGCGTAGGGGGGGCTCGAGAAAAACTGTTTTTT.

The CDR3, as DNA: TGTGCCAGCAGCTTGGGGGGACCCTCTGGAAACACCATATATTTT. The encoded protein is CASSLGGPSGNTIYF. The chain carries TRBV11-3 and TRBJ1-3; D is perhaps TRBD1 (5 bases). This CDR3 is 15 amino acids long. CDR1 is SGHNT, CDR2 YENEEA, per germline. V lost 3 bases and J lost 0, with 9 bases in between.

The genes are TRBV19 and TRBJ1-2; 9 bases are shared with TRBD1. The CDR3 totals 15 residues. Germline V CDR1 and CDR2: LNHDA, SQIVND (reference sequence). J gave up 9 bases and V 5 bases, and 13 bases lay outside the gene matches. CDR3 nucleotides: TGTGCCAGTAGTCTTACCGGGACAGGGTTAAGGAGCTACACCTTC. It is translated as CASSLTGTGLRSYTF.

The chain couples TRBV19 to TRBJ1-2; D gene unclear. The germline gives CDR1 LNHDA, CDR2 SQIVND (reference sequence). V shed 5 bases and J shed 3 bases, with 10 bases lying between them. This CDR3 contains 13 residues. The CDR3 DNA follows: TGTGCCAGTAGTGGAGACGGTTACTATGGCTACACCTTC. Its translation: CASSGDGYYGYTF.

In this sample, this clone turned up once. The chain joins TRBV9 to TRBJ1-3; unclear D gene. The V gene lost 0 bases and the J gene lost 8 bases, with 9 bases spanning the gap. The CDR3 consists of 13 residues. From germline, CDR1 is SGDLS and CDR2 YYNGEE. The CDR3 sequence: CASSVGGGDTIYF. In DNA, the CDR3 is TGTGCCAGCAGCGTAGGAGGCGGGGACACCATATATTTT.

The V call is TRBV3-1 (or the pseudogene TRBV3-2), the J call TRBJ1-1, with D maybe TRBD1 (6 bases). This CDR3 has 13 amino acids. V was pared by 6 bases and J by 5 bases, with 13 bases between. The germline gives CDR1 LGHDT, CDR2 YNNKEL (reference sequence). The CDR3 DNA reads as TGTGCCAGCAGAGACTACAGGGTTACTGAAGCTTTCTTT. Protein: CASRDYRVTEAFF.